A single sample is the source of the 21 T cell receptor beta chains below, sequenced in a study of blood T cell repertoires in COVID-19. Measured with immunoSEQ multiplex PCR; TCRdb has only the in-frame clones, and not every one. Found here are hundreds of thousands of clones, about nine tenths of them singletons; the top ten hold approximately 1.5%. The sample taken for sequencing was peripheral blood. These receptors were obtained from a woman in her 30s with active or convalescent COVID-19.

The chain uses TRBV27 and TRBJ1-3, with unresolved D. Germline V gives CDR1 MNHEY, CDR2 SMNVEV (reference sequence). V was pared by 0 bases and J by 4 bases, with 16 bases between. This CDR3 comprises 17 residues. The CDR3 DNA follows: TGTGCCAGCAGTTTATCGCCCCCCCCCGACAAGGGAAACACCATATATTTT. Translated: CASSLSPPPDKGNTIYF.

The J gene is TRBJ1-2, the V gene TRBV7-9; 7 nucleotides align to TRBD1. The CDR3 is made up of 13 amino acids. Germline-derived CDR1 and CDR2 are SEHNR and FQNEAQ (reference sequence). J lost 8 bases, V lost 5 bases, and 8 bases had no gene match. The CDR3 reads CASSHTGAKGYTF. The CDR3 DNA follows: TGTGCCAGCAGCCACACAGGGGCTAAGGGCTACACCTTC.

V gene TRBV30 combines with J gene TRBJ1-5, with TRBD1 matching over 9 bases. Germline V CDR1 and CDR2: GTSNPN, SVGIG (reference sequence). J was trimmed by 4 bases and V by 4 bases; bases with no gene match: 5. CDR3 size: 14 residues. This CDR3 is CAWKNDRGNQPQHF. CDR3 DNA: TGTGCCTGGAAAAACGACAGGGGGAATCAGCCCCAGCATTTT.

This clone was seen a handful of times. The V gene is TRBV5-1, the J gene TRBJ1-3; 7 bases are a match to TRBD1. Losses at the gene ends were 2 bases for V and 0 bases for J; bases not matched to a gene: 5. Germline assignment: CDR1 SGHRS and CDR2 YFSETQ. This CDR3 contains 16 residues. CDR3 bases: TGCGCCAGCAGCTTAGAGGGGGCGAGCTCTGGAAACACCATATATTTT. It encodes CASSLEGASSGNTIYF.

The V gene is TRBV9, the J gene TRBJ2-5, with 15 bases fitting TRBD2. CDR1 is SGDLS and CDR2 is YYNGEE in the germline V gene. The CDR3 contains 18 residues. V was clipped by 0 bases and J by 5 bases; unmatched bases: 8. The CDR3 protein is CASSVEGTSGGPWETQYF. The CDR3 DNA is TGTGCCAGCAGCGTAGAAGGGACTAGCGGGGGGCCCTGGGAGACCCAGTACTTC.

CDR3 sequence reads: CASSGVGQPQHF. CDR3 DNA: TGTGCCAGCAGCGGGGTGGGCCAGCCCCAGCATTTT. V is TRBV6-6 and J is TRBJ1-5; D remains unclear. Trimming left V 6 bases short and J 7 bases short, with 10 bases between. The CDR3 spans 12 residues. Germline CDR1 is MNHNY and CDR2 is SVGAGI (reference sequence).

V is TRBV6-1 and J is TRBJ2-2; D gene unclear. The CDR3 has 16 residues. Germline-derived CDR1 and CDR2 are MNHNS and SASEGT. V was clipped by 4 bases and J by 3 bases, with 15 bases between them. For the CDR3, the DNA is TGTGCCAGCAGTGCCCTTCTATCCGAGGACACCGGGGAGCTGTTTTTT. The encoded protein is CASSALLSEDTGELFF.

This chain links TRBV11-3 with TRBJ1-6; tentative D call: TRBD1 (5 bases). The CDR3 length is 17 residues. CDR1 SGHNT and CDR2 YENEEA come from the germline V gene. Trimming took 4 bases from V and 5 from J, leaving 18 bases between them. Here the CDR3 reads CASSYPKGRGHNSPLHF. The DNA for the CDR3 is TGTGCCAGCAGCTACCCAAAGGGGAGGGGCCATAATTCACCCCTCCACTTT.

This sequence joins TRBV25-1 and TRBJ2-7; 8 bases are shared with TRBD2. Germline V gene lookup returns CDR1 MGHDK and CDR2 SYGVNS. Unmatched junction bases numbered 13, after V lost 8 bases and J lost 1 base. This CDR3 comprises 16 residues. In nucleotides, the CDR3 is TGTGCCAGCGAGGCGGGGGGTCCTTCCCGGTCCTACGAGCAGTACTTC. This sequence encodes CASEAGGPSRSYEQYF.

The genes are TRBV19 and TRBJ2-7; D is possibly TRBD1 (6 bases). This CDR3 has 12 residues. Germline CDR1 is LNHDA and CDR2 is SQIVND (reference sequence). V lost 8 bases, J lost 6 bases, and 14 bases lay in between. The CDR3 spells CASQTGFGEQYF. The DNA for the CDR3 is TGTGCCAGTCAAACAGGGTTTGGCGAGCAGTACTTC.

The chain is built from TRBV7-9 and TRBJ2-7, with D perhaps matching TRBD2 (6 bases). Germline assignment: CDR1 SEHNR and CDR2 FQNEAQ (reference sequence). The CDR3 extends over 15 amino acids. V lost 5 bases, J lost 1 base, and 15 bases lay in between. The CDR3 nucleotides read TGTGCCAGCAGCCCCGTAACGGGAGCGTCCTACGAGCAGTACTTC. Residues: CASSPVTGASYEQYF. Looking up the rest from reference TRBV7-9 and TRBJ2-7 gives the full variable domain: DTGVSQNPRHKITKRGQNVTFRCDPISEHNRLYWYRQTLGQGPEFLTYFQNEAQLEKSRLLSDRFSAERPKGSFSTLEIQRTEQGDSAMYLCASSPVTGASYEQYFGPGTRLTVT.

J is TRBJ2-7 and V is TRBV7-9; no firm D call. Trimming took 4 bases from V and 4 from J, leaving 23 bases between them. Germline lookup yields CDR1 SEHNR and CDR2 FQNEAQ (reference sequence). This CDR3 comprises 17 residues. The CDR3 DNA reads as TGTGCCAGCAGCTCCGTGCCATCCGAGACAAATTCTTACGAGCAGTACTTC. Protein sequence: CASSSVPSETNSYEQYF. The variable domain in full, with the rest retrieved from reference TRBV7-9 and TRBJ2-7, is DTGVSQNPRHKITKRGQNVTFRCDPISEHNRLYWYRQTLGQGPEFLTYFQNEAQLEKSRLLSDRFSAERPKGSFSTLEIQRTEQGDSAMYLCASSSVPSETNSYEQYFGPGTRLTVT.

The chain joins TRBV9 to TRBJ2-1; TRBD2 aligns across 9 bases. The V gene's germline CDR1 is SGDLS and CDR2 YYNGEE. The CDR3 contains 14 residues. V lost 4 bases, J lost 7 bases, and 6 bases stayed unmatched. CDR3 in amino acids: CASSRSGSANEQFF. The CDR3 bases are TGTGCCAGCAGCCGTAGCGGGAGTGCGAATGAGCAGTTCTTC. Looking up the rest from reference TRBV9 and TRBJ2-1 gives the full variable domain: DSGVTQTPKHLITATGQRVTLRCSPRSGDLSVYWYQQSLDQGLQFLIQYYNGEERAKGNILERFSAQQFPDLHSELNLSSLELGDSALYFCASSRSGSANEQFFGPGTRLTVL.

This rearrangement joins TRBV2 to TRBJ1-6; perhaps TRBD1 as D (5 bases). The CDR3 is 15 amino acids. Trimming took 3 bases from V and 3 from J, leaving 9 bases between them. Per germline, CDR1 SNHLY and CDR2 FYNNEI. CDR3 sequence reads: CASSDRVYYNSPLHF. For the CDR3, the DNA is TGTGCCAGCAGTGACAGGGTTTACTATAATTCACCCCTCCACTTT.

This clone was detected only once. The chain employs TRBV6-1 and TRBJ1-1; D call uncertain. Germline CDR1 is MNHNS and CDR2 is SASEGT. V was shortened by 2 bases and J by 6 bases, with 10 bases between the two germline ends. This CDR3 has 13 residues. CDR3 protein: CASSELSEAEAFF. For the CDR3, the DNA is TGTGCCAGCAGTGAACTGTCGGAGGCTGAAGCTTTCTTT.

The genes are TRBV10-3 and TRBJ1-6; possibly TRBD1 for D (6 bases). Germline assignment: CDR1 ENHRY and CDR2 SYGVKD. The CDR3 consists of 14 residues. Trimming left V 8 bases short and J 8 bases short, with 16 bases between. The CDR3 DNA is TGTGCCATCCAGGAAGGACAGTATTATTCACCCCTCCACTTT. Residues: CAIQEGQYYSPLHF.

This chain's CDR3 is CSVAGGPGNEQFF. As DNA, the CDR3 is TGCAGCGTTGCCGGGGGGCCGGGTAATGAGCAGTTCTTC. The chain carries TRBV29-1 and TRBJ2-1, with a tentative D call TRBD2 (7 bases). Trimming pared 4 bases from V and 7 bases from J, leaving 14 bases between. This CDR3 has 13 residues. CDR1 and CDR2 (germline): SQVTM, ANQGSEA.

The genes are TRBV3-1 (or the pseudogene TRBV3-2) and TRBJ1-3; perhaps TRBD1 as D (6 bases). This CDR3 spans 20 amino acids. CDR1 LGHDT and CDR2 YNNKEL come from the germline V gene (reference sequence). V was shortened by 2 bases and J by 8 bases, with 31 bases between the two germline ends. The CDR3 bases are TGTGCCAGCAGCCAAAAGGGGCCGACGGGACACCTATCCCCTTGGTACACCATATATTTT. This encodes CASSQKGPTGHLSPWYTIYF.

The V and J genes are TRBV6-1 and TRBJ1-5; D gene uncertain. Trimming cost V 2 bases and J 7 bases, with 6 bases left between them. From germline, CDR1 is MNHNS and CDR2 SASEGT. The CDR3 spans 12 residues. CDR3 amino acids: CASSEHRQPQHF. For the CDR3, the DNA is TGTGCCAGCAGTGAACACAGACAGCCCCAGCATTTT.

The chain recombines TRBV5-1 with TRBJ2-5; 7 bases are a match to TRBD2. CDR1 is SGHRS, CDR2 YFSETQ, per germline. The junction had 6 bases not matched to a gene; V was cut back by 7 bases and J by 0 bases. The CDR3 contains 14 residues. The DNA for the CDR3 is TGCGCCAGCGCCAAAGGACTAGACCAAGAGACCCAGTACTTC. The encoded protein is CASAKGLDQETQYF.

This chain joins TRBV15 and TRBJ1-2, with 9 positions matching TRBD1. Germline CDR1 and CDR2: LNHNV and YYDKDF (reference sequence). This CDR3 comprises 15 residues. The ends lost 5 bases at V and 6 bases at J; junction bases unmatched: 10. CDR3 in DNA: TGTGCCACCAGCCGATACAAGACAGGGGGTAATGGCTACACCTTC. Translating gives CATSRYKTGGNGYTF. Complete variable domain (other parts from reference TRBV15 and TRBJ1-2): DAMVIQNPRYQVTQFGKPVTLSCSQTLNHNVMYWYQQKSSQAPKLLFHYYDKDFNNEADTPDNFQSRRPNTSFCFLDIRSPGLGDTAMYLCATSRYKTGGNGYTFGSGTRLTVV.